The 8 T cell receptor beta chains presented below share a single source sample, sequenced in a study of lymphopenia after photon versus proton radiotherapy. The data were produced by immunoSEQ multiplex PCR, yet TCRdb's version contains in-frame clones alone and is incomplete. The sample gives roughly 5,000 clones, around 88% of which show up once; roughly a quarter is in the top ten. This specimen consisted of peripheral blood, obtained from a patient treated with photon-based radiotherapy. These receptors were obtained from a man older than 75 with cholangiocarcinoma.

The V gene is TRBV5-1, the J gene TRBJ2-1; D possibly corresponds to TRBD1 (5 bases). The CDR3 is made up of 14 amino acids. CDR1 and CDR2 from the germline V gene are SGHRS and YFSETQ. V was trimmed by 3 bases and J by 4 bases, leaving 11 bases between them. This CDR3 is CASSSRQTYNEQFF. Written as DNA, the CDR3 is TGCGCCAGCAGCTCCAGACAGACTTACAATGAGCAGTTCTTC.

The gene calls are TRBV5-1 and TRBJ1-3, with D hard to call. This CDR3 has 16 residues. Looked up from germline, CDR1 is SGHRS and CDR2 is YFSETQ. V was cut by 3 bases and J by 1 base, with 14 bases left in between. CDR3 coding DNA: TGCGCCAGCAGCTATGGGCAGGTGTTATCTGGAAACACCATATATTTT. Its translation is CASSYGQVLSGNTIYF.

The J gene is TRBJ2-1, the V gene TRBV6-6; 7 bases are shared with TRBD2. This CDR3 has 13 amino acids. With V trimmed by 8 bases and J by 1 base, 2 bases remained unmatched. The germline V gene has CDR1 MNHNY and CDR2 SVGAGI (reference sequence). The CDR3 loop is CASGRGSYNEQFF. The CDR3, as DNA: TGTGCCAGCGGGAGGGGTTCCTACAATGAGCAGTTCTTC.

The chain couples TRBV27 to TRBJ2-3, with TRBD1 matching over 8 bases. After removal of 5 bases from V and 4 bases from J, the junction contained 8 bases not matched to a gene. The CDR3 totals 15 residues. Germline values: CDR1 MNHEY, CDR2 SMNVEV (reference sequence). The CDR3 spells CASSQGQGPADTQYF. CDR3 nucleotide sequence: TGTGCCAGCAGTCAAGGACAGGGACCCGCAGATACGCAGTATTTT.

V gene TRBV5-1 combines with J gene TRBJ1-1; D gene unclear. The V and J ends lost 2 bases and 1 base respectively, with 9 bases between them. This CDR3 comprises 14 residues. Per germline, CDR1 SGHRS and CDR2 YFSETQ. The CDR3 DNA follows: TGCGCCAGCAGCTTAGACATACGGAACACTGAAGCTTTCTTT. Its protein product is CASSLDIRNTEAFF.

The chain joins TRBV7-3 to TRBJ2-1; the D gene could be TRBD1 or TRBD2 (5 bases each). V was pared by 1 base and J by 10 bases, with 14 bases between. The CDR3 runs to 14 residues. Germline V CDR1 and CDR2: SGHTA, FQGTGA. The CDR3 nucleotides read TGTGCCAGCAGCTTAAGGGGGTCCGGCGGCGAGCAGTTCTTC. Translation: CASSLRGSGGEQFF.

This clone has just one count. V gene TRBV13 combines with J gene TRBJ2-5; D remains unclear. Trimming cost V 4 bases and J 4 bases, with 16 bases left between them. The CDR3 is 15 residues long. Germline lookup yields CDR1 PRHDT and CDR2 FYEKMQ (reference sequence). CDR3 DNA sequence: TGTGCCAGCAGCTCCCTTACGGGTGTGAGAGAGACCCAGTACTTC. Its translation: CASSSLTGVRETQYF.

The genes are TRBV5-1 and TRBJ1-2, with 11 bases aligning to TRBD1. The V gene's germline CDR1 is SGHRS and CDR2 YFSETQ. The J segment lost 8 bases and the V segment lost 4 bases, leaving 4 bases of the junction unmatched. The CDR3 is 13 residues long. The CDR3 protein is CASSQGQGGGYTF. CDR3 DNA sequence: TGCGCCAGCAGCCAGGGACAGGGGGGAGGCTACACCTTC.